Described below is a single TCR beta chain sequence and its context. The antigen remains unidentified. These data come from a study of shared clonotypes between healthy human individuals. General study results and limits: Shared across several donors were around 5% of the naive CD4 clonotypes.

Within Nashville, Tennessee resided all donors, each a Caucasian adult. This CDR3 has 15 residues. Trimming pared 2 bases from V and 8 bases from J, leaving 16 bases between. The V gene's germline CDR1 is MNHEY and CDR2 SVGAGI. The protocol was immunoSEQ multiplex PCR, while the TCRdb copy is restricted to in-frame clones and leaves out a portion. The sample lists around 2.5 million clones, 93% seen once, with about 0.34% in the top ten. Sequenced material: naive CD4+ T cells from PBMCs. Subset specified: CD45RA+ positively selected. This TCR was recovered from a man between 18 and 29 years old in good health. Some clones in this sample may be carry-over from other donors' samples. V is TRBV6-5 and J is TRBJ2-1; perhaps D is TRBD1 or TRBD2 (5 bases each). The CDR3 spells CASSYVGTVVDEQFF. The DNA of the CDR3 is TGTGCCAGCAGTTACGTCGGGACCGTAGTCGATGAGCAGTTCTTC.